The 7 T cell receptor beta chains reported below all come from one sample, sequenced in a study of shared clonotypes between healthy human individuals. Produced via immunoSEQ multiplex PCR; TCRdb's table is partial and in-frame only. Of approximately 1.4 million clones in the sample, approximately 98% were seen once. The sample taken for sequencing was naive CD4+ T cells sorted from blood. Sample subset: CD45RA+ positively selected. These receptors were obtained from a man in his thirties or forties in good health.

The gene calls are TRBV7-2 and TRBJ2-1; the match to TRBD2 covers 8 bases. The CDR3 contains 15 residues. The J segment lost 7 bases and the V segment lost 3 bases, leaving 8 bases of the junction unmatched. Germline CDR1 SGHTA, CDR2 FQGNSA. The CDR3 nucleotides read TGTGCCAGCAGCTTTGGTAGCGGGATGAGGAATGAGCAGTTCTTC. Protein product: CASSFGSGMRNEQFF.

CDR3 bases: TGTGCCAGCAGCCCGAGGACAGAGTACTATGGCTACACCTTC. It is translated as CASSPRTEYYGYTF. The genes are TRBV14 and TRBJ1-2, with D possibly being TRBD1 (6 bases). The V and J ends lost 4 bases and 3 bases respectively, with 12 bases between them. The CDR3 is 14 residues long. Germline CDR1 is SGHDN and CDR2 is FVKESK.

The rearrangement joins TRBV18 to TRBJ2-1; no clear D gene. Looked up from germline, CDR1 is KGHSH and CDR2 is LQKENI. The CDR3 length is 14 residues. V was clipped by 3 bases and J by 8 bases, with 14 bases between them. CDR3 coding DNA: TGTGCCAGCTCACCGGGTCTAGGTGCCGATGAGCAGTTCTTC. Amino acids: CASSPGLGADEQFF.

V gene TRBV5-1 combines with J gene TRBJ2-3; 9 nucleotides line up with TRBD1. The germline V gene has CDR1 SGHRS and CDR2 YFSETQ. The trim removed 5 bases at V and 3 bases at J, leaving 13 bases unmatched. This CDR3 has 17 amino acids. The CDR3 coding sequence is TGCGCCAGCAGGGAGACCGGGACAGGGTTAAGAACAGATACGCAGTATTTT. Its protein is CASRETGTGLRTDTQYF.

The CDR3 spells CASSSSDRDKYF. In nucleotides, the CDR3 is TGTGCCAGCAGCTCCTCGGACAGGGATAAGTATTTT. J is TRBJ2-3 and V is TRBV7-2, with 8 bases identical to TRBD1. Germline assignment: CDR1 SGHTA and CDR2 FQGNSA. This CDR3 has 12 amino acids. With 4 bases clipped from V and 13 bases from J, the junction kept 7 bases outside the gene matches.

This chain uses TRBV5-1 with TRBJ2-7; the match to TRBD1 covers 9 bases. This CDR3 region has 15 residues. The J segment lost 9 bases and the V segment lost 1 base, leaving 11 bases of the junction unmatched. CDR1 and CDR2 from the germline V gene are SGHRS and YFSETQ. The CDR3 sequence: CASSLMDRGPPSQYF. In DNA, the CDR3 is TGCGCCAGCAGCTTGATGGACAGGGGCCCCCCCTCGCAGTACTTC.

The chain links TRBV7-8 to TRBJ2-3; 7 nucleotides match TRBD2. Germline values: CDR1 SGHVS, CDR2 FQNEAQ. There are 17 residues in the CDR3. The V segment lost 1 base and the J segment 6 bases; nucleotides outside the gene matches: 13. CDR3: CASSLGPLAAGSDTQYF. The CDR3 DNA follows: TGTGCCAGCAGCTTAGGGCCTCTAGCGGCCGGATCGGATACGCAGTATTTT.